This T cell receptor beta chain is drawn from a study of HIV-infected patients and healthy controls. About 500 ng RNA was reverse transcribed with alpha and beta constant-region primers. Alpha and beta chain libraries were made separately by chain-specific third strand synthesis with multiplexing indices. A single record per CDR3 protein comes from TCRdb applying MiXCR to the 5' RACE reads. The profile covers over 350 distinct CDR3 sequences, with approximately 72% appearing a single time and 55% to 80% taken by the ten largest. Points on this clonotype: Because this beta chain is a stray read in a library intended to capture alpha chains, its abundance should not be given much weight.

Follow-up blood was drawn about 14 weeks, roughly three months, after antiretroviral therapy began. No cell fractionation was done, so the repertoire covers all unsorted peripheral blood T cells. V was clipped by 1 base and J by 5 bases, with 12 bases between them. The CDR3 runs 14 residues. Germline V CDR1 and CDR2: SGHRS, YFSETQ. This specimen was blood, taken during antiretroviral therapy. The chain uses TRBV5-1 and TRBJ2-5, with D perhaps TRBD2 (6 bases). The TCR was taken from an adult with HIV infection. The CDR3 region is CASSLKGAGETQYF. The CDR3 nucleotides read TGCGCCAGCAGCTTGAAAGGGGCGGGGGAGACCCAGTACTTC.